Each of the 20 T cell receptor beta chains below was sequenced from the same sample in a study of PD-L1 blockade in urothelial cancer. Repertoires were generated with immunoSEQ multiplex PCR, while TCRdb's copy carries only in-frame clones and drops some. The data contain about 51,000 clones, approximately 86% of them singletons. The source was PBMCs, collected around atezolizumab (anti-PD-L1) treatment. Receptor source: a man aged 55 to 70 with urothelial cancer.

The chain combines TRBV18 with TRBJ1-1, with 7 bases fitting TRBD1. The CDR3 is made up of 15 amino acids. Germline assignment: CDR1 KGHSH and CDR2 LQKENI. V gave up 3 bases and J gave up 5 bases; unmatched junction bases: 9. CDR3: CASSPFEARGTEAFF. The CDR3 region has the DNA TGTGCCAGCTCACCCTTCGAGGCCAGGGGGACTGAAGCTTTCTTT.

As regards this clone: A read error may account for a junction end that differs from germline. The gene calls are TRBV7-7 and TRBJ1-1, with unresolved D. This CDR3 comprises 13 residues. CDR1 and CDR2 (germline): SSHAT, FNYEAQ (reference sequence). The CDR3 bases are TGTGCTAGCAGCCAAAACCCCGGGACTGAAGCTTTCTTT. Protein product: CASSQNPGTEAFF.

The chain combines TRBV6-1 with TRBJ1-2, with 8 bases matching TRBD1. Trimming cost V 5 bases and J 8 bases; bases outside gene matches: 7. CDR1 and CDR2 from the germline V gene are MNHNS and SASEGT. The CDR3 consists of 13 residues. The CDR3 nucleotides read TGTGCCAGCAGTACAGGGGGGCTTATGGGCTACACCTTC. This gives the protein CASSTGGLMGYTF.

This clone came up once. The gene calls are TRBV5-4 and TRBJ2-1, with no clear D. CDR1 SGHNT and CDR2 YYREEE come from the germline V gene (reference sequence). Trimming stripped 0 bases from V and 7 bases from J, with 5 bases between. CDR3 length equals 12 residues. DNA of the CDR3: TGTGCCAGCAGCTTGGACAGTAATGAGCAGTTCTTC. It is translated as CASSLDSNEQFF.

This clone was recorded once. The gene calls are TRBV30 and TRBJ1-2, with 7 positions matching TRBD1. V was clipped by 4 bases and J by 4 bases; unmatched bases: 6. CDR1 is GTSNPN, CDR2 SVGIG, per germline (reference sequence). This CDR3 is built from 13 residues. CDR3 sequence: CAWMAGQFYGYTF. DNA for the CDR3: TGTGCCTGGATGGCGGGACAGTTCTATGGCTACACCTTC.

The CDR3 nucleotides read TGTGCCAGCAGCTTAGAGGGACAGGGGACCGGGGAGCTGTTTTTT. Amino acids: CASSLEGQGTGELFF. The chain carries TRBV7-9 and TRBJ2-2; 10 bases are a match to TRBD1. CDR1 and CDR2 from the germline V gene are SEHNR and FQNEAQ (reference sequence). After removal of 1 base from V and 5 bases from J, the junction contained 1 base not matched to a gene. This CDR3 contains 15 residues.

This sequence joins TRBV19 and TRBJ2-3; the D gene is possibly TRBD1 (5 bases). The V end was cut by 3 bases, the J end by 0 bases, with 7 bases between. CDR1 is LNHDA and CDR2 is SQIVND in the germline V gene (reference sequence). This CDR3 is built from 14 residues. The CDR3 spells CASSIDRSTDTQYF. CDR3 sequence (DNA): TGTGCCAGTAGTATCGACAGAAGCACAGATACGCAGTATTTT.

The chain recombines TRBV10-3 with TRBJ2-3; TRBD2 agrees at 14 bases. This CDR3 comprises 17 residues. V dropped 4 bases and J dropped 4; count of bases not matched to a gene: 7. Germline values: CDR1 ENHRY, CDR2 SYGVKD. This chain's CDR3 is CAISGRGLAGDADTQYF. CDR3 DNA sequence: TGTGCCATCAGTGGCCGGGGACTAGCGGGGGACGCAGATACGCAGTATTTT.

The CDR3, as DNA: TGCGCCAGCAGCTTCCGGGGGTTGGGCGAGCAGTACTTC. Translation gives CASSFRGLGEQYF. The V gene is TRBV5-1, the J gene TRBJ2-7; perhaps TRBD2 as D (6 bases). CDR3 length: 13 residues. The ends were cut back, 2 bases at V and 6 bases at J, with 12 bases in the middle. CDR1 is SGHRS, CDR2 YFSETQ, per germline.

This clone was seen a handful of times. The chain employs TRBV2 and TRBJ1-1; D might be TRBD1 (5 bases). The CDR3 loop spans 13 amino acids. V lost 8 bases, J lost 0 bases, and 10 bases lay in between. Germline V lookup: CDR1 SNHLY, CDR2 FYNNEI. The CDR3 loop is CASSTDLNTEAFF. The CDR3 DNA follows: TGTGCCAGCTCGACAGACCTGAACACTGAAGCTTTCTTT.

CDR3 protein: CASSPQTGERNQPQHF. The CDR3 bases are TGTGCCAGCAGTCCCCAGACAGGGGAGCGCAATCAGCCCCAGCATTTT. The chain employs TRBV6-6 and TRBJ1-5; 8 positions match TRBD1. The germline V gene has CDR1 MNHNY and CDR2 SVGAGI (reference sequence). The trim removed 5 bases at V and 2 bases at J, leaving 8 bases unmatched. This CDR3 has 16 residues.

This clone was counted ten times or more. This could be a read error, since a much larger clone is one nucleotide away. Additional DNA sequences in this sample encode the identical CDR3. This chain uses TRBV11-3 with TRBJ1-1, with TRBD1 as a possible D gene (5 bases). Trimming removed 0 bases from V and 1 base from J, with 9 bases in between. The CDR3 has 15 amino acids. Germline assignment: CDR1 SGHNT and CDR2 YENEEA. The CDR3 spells CASSLDLTGNTEAFF. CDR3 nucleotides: TGTGCCAGCAGCTTAGACCTAACAGGGAACACTGAAGCTTTCTTT.

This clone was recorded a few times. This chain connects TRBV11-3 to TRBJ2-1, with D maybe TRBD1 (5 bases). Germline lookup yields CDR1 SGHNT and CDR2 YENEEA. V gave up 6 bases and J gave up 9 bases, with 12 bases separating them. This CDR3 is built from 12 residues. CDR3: CASRSQGSEQFF. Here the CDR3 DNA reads TGTGCCAGCAGATCCCAGGGTAGTGAGCAGTTCTTC.

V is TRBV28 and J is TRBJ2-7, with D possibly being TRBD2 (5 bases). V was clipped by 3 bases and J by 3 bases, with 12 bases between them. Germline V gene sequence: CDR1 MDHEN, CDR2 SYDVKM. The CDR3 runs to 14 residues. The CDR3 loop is CASSFSGKNYEQYF. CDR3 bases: TGTGCCAGCAGTTTCTCCGGGAAGAACTACGAGCAGTACTTC.

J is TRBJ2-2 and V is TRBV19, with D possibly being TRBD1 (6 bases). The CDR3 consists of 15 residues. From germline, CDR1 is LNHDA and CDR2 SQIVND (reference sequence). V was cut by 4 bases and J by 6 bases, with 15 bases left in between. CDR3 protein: CASSTLTGIPGELFF. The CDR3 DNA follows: TGTGCCAGTAGTACCCTAACAGGGATCCCCGGGGAGCTGTTTTTT.

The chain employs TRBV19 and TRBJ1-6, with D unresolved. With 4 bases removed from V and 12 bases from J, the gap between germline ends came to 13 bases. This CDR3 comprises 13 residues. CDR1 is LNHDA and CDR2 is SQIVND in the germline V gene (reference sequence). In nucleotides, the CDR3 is TGTGCCAGTAGTAGCCCAGGATTCATACCCCTCCACTTT. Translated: CASSSPGFIPLHF. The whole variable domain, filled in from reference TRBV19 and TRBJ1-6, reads DGGITQSPKYLFRKEGQNVTLSCEQNLNHDAMYWYRQDPGQGLRLIYYSQIVNDFQKGDIAEGYSVSREKKESFPLTVTSAQKNPTAFYLCASSSPGFIPLHFGNGTRLTVT.

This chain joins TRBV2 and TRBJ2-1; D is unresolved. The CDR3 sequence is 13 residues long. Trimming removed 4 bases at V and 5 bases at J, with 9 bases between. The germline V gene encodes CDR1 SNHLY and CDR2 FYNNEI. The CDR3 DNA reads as TGTGCCAGCAGTGGCGGCAGAAACAATGAGCAGTTCTTC. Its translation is CASSGGRNNEQFF.

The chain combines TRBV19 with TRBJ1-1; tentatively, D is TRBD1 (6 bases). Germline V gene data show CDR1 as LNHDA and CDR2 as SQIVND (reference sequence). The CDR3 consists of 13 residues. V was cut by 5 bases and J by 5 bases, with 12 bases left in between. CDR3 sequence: CASSVTGHTEAFF. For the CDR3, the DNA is TGTGCCAGTAGTGTGACAGGCCATACTGAAGCTTTCTTT.

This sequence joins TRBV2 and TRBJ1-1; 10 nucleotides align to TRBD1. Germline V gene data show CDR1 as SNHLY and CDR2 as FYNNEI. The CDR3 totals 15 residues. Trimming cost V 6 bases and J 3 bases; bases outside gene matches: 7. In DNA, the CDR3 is TGTGCCAGCAGCAGACAGGGGGCGCCGGACACTGAAGCTTTCTTT. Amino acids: CASSRQGAPDTEAFF.

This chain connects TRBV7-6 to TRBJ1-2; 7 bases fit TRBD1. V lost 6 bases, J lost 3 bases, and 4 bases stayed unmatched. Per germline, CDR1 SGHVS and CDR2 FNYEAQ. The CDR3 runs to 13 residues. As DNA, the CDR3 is TGTGCCAGCAGTTCCGGGACAGACTATGGCTACACCTTC. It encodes CASSSGTDYGYTF.